This note documents a single TCR beta chain sequence. CDR1 is LGHDT and CDR2 is YNNKEL in the germline V gene (reference sequence). V was pared by 1 base and J by 1 base, with 4 bases between. This CDR3 is built from 14 residues. This table comes from immunoSEQ multiplex PCR, and its TCRdb copy is limited to in-frame clones, with some not included. Of over 120,000 clones in the sample, about 92% were seen once. The sample belongs to a study of blood T cell repertoires in COVID-19. V is TRBV3-1 (or the pseudogene TRBV3-2) and J is TRBJ2-2, with D unresolved. The TCR comes from a human donor in a cohort sampled during active COVID-19. The specimen sequenced was peripheral blood. The CDR3 is CASSQGRNTGELFF. The CDR3 DNA sequence: TGTGCCAGCAGCCAAGGCAGGAACACCGGGGAGCTGTTTTTT.